This T cell receptor beta chain was recovered during a study of response to subunit inactivated influenza vaccine. This clonotype was detected only a few times. Antigen: not known. Germline CDR1 reads SGHTA; CDR2 reads FQGTGA. This CDR3 spans 15 amino acids. The J segment lost 6 bases and the V segment lost 4 bases, leaving 6 bases of the junction unmatched. Using its own MiXCR run on the RT-PCR reads, TCRdb lists one record per CDR3 protein. Among roughly 650,000 distinct CDR3 sequences listed, around 15% were seen once. Study-level findings and limits: Researchers suggested that each seasonal influenza vaccination recruits few new T cells.

Sequenced material: PBMCs from blood, taken 14 to 15 days before vaccination. The V gene is TRBV7-3, the J gene TRBJ2-1; 10 nucleotides match TRBD2. This clonotype was obtained from a man aged 45-60 years who received an inactivated influenza vaccine. The CDR3 spells CASSSGLAFLNEQFF. CDR3 DNA: TGTGCCAGCAGCTCGGGACTAGCGTTCCTCAATGAGCAGTTCTTC.